The next 8 T cell receptor beta chains were all read from a single sample in a study of shared clonotypes between healthy human individuals. The method was immunoSEQ multiplex PCR; TCRdb's version includes in-frame clones alone and lacks a portion of them. The table includes about 2.3 million clones, about 92% detected once. The specimen sequenced was naive CD4+ T cells from PBMCs. Subset of the sample: CD45RA+ positively selected. Every receptor here comes from a man between 18 and 29 years old in good health. Some clones in this sample may be carry-over from other donors' samples.

J is TRBJ2-2 and V is TRBV5-1, with D possibly TRBD1 on 6 matching bases. This CDR3 region has 14 residues. CDR1 SGHRS and CDR2 YFSETQ come from the germline V gene. The V gene lost 3 bases and the J gene lost 6 bases, with 12 bases spanning the gap. Here the CDR3 reads CASSSGHAPGELFF. CDR3 coding DNA: TGCGCCAGCAGCTCGGGACACGCTCCCGGGGAGCTGTTTTTT.

This clone has just one count. The V gene is TRBV27, the J gene TRBJ2-7, with 10 bases aligning to TRBD1. J was trimmed by 7 bases and V by 4 bases; bases with no gene match: 13. CDR3 size: 16 residues. The germline gives CDR1 MNHEY, CDR2 SMNVEV (reference sequence). CDR3 sequence reads: CASSSPATGGAWEQYF. CDR3 bases: TGTGCCAGCAGTTCTCCCGCGACAGGGGGCGCGTGGGAGCAGTACTTC.

This chain connects TRBV6-5 to TRBJ2-7, with 12 nucleotides matching TRBD1. The CDR3 runs to 15 residues. J gave up 7 bases and V 4 bases, and 8 bases lay outside the gene matches. Germline CDR1 reads MNHEY; CDR2 reads SVGAGI. The CDR3 nucleotides read TGTGCCAGCAGTTTAAGGGACAGGGGGCCGAGGGAGCAGTACTTC. This codes for CASSLRDRGPREQYF.

This chain joins TRBV7-8 and TRBJ2-1; D might be TRBD1 (5 bases). There are 16 residues in the CDR3. Germline values: CDR1 SGHVS, CDR2 FQNEAQ. The V end was cut by 1 base, the J end by 1 base, with 11 bases between. CDR3 sequence (DNA): TGTGCCAGCAGCTTAGTAGGCAGGGTATCCTACAATGAGCAGTTCTTC. This translates into CASSLVGRVSYNEQFF.

The chain employs TRBV10-3 and TRBJ2-7; unclear D gene. The V and J ends lost 6 bases and 4 bases respectively, with 16 bases between them. Germline V gives CDR1 ENHRY, CDR2 SYGVKD. The CDR3 is 14 residues long. CDR3 bases: TGTGCCATCAGCCCCCCAGGTTTTCGGTACGAGCAGTACTTC. Amino acids: CAISPPGFRYEQYF.

In nucleotides, the CDR3 is TGCGCCAGCAGCGCGCAGGGGGAGACAAATGAAAAACTGTTTTTT. It is translated as CASSAQGETNEKLFF. The rearrangement joins TRBV5-1 to TRBJ1-4, with 7 bases fitting TRBD1. The CDR3 contains 15 residues. V trimming: 4 bases; J trimming: 5 bases; junction bases outside the gene matches: 8. CDR1 and CDR2 (germline): SGHRS, YFSETQ.

CDR3 sequence reads: CASSYSVGGLVRQYF. The CDR3 nucleotides read TGTGCCAGCAGTTACTCCGTCGGGGGCTTGGTTCGGCAGTACTTC. The rearrangement joins TRBV6-5 to TRBJ2-7; D assignment may be TRBD1 or TRBD2 (6 bases each). The CDR3 is 15 amino acids. CDR1 is MNHEY, CDR2 SVGAGI, per germline. Trimming took off 0 bases at V and 9 bases at J, with 18 bases between the two ends.

This chain joins TRBV28 and TRBJ1-1, with 9 bases matching TRBD1. Germline CDR1 MDHEN, CDR2 SYDVKM. Unmatched junction bases numbered 11, after V lost 8 bases and J lost 1 base. The CDR3 has 16 amino acids. Here the CDR3 reads CASFLLPGQGNTEAFF. Here the CDR3 DNA reads TGTGCCAGCTTTCTTTTGCCGGGACAGGGGAACACTGAAGCTTTCTTT.